The 21 T cell receptor beta chains reported below all come from one sample, sequenced in a study of blood T cell repertoires in COVID-19. The method was immunoSEQ multiplex PCR; TCRdb's version includes in-frame clones alone and lacks a portion of them. The data show 350,000 to 400,000 clones, more than 70% seen once. The sample taken for sequencing was PBMCs or T cells enriched from blood (not recorded which). All receptors come from a woman between 18 and 29 years old who had recovered from COVID-19.

The chain joins TRBV29-1 to TRBJ2-3; D gene uncertain. The germline V gene encodes CDR1 SQVTM and CDR2 ANQGSEA. V was cut by 6 bases and J by 6 bases, with 10 bases left in between. The CDR3 is 11 amino acids. The CDR3: CSVMVVDTQYF. For the CDR3, the DNA is TGCAGCGTGATGGTAGTCGATACGCAGTATTTT.

V and J are TRBV5-1 and TRBJ2-1; tentatively, D is TRBD2 (6 bases). Germline V lookup: CDR1 SGHRS, CDR2 YFSETQ. CDR3 size: 14 residues. V lost 3 bases, J lost 6 bases, and 13 bases lay in between. CDR3 sequence: CASSWRTTGNEQFF. CDR3 in DNA: TGCGCCAGCAGCTGGCGGACTACCGGCAATGAGCAGTTCTTC.

This chain joins TRBV5-1 and TRBJ1-1; D gene uncertain. Germline assignment: CDR1 SGHRS and CDR2 YFSETQ. V was shortened by 4 bases and J by 4 bases, with 14 bases between the two germline ends. This CDR3 region has 14 residues. The CDR3 DNA sequence: TGCGCCAGCAGCCGAGCGGGGATGGGCACTGAAGCTTTCTTT. Its translation: CASSRAGMGTEAFF.

This clone was recorded a few times. This chain joins TRBV9 and TRBJ2-2; 15 nucleotides align to TRBD2. Germline V lookup: CDR1 SGDLS, CDR2 YYNGEE. V trimming: 3 bases; J trimming: 1 base; junction bases outside the gene matches: 10. CDR3 size: 20 residues. The CDR3 protein is CASSDNTGLAGGVNTGELFF. The CDR3 DNA reads TGTGCCAGCAGCGATAACACGGGACTAGCGGGGGGCGTGAACACCGGGGAGCTGTTTTTT.

The chain has TRBV28 and TRBJ2-4; 8 nucleotides agree with TRBD1. Germline values: CDR1 MDHEN, CDR2 SYDVKM. CDR3 size: 15 residues. With 2 bases clipped from V and 5 bases from J, the junction kept 5 bases outside the gene matches. This chain's CDR3 is CASSLIPRGQNIQYF. In nucleotides, the CDR3 is TGTGCCAGCAGTTTAATTCCCAGGGGGCAAAACATTCAGTACTTC.

The genes are TRBV27 and TRBJ2-7, with 8 positions matching TRBD1. The V gene's germline CDR1 is MNHEY and CDR2 SMNVEV (reference sequence). The CDR3 runs to 12 residues. Trimming removed 6 bases from V and 4 bases from J; junction bases left unmatched: 2. DNA for the CDR3: TGTGCCAGCAGCGGACAGGGTTACGAGCAGTACTTC. Amino acids: CASSGQGYEQYF.

V usage is TRBV7-9 and J usage is TRBJ1-4; D is undetermined. Looked up from germline, CDR1 is SEHNR and CDR2 is FQNEAQ (reference sequence). V gave up 1 base and J gave up 8 bases, with 20 bases separating them. CDR3 length: 17 amino acids. CDR3 DNA sequence: TGTGCCAGCAGCTTAGAGGGAGGGAAAGGCCTAAACGAAAAACTGTTTTTT. The encoded protein is CASSLEGGKGLNEKLFF.

This chain connects TRBV12-5 to TRBJ1-1; 10 nucleotides line up with TRBD1. CDR3 length equals 15 residues. V gave up 1 base and J gave up 5 bases; unmatched junction bases: 4. Germline-derived CDR1 and CDR2 are LGHNT and FRNRAP. CDR3 protein: CASGLATGGLTEAFF. DNA of the CDR3: TGTGCTAGTGGTTTGGCGACAGGGGGCCTTACTGAAGCTTTCTTT. The full variable domain, with the rest looked up from reference TRBV12-5 and TRBJ1-1, is DARVTQTPRHKVTEMGQEVTMRCQPILGHNTVFWYRQTMMQGLELLAYFRNRAPLDDSGMPKDRFSAEMPDATLATLKIQPSEPRDSAVYFCASGLATGGLTEAFFGQGTRLTVV.

The chain employs TRBV7-6 and TRBJ2-2, with D possibly TRBD2 on 6 matching bases. V was clipped by 3 bases and J by 7 bases, with 21 bases between them. Germline V gene data show CDR1 as SGHVS and CDR2 as FNYEAQ. The CDR3 is 17 amino acids. CDR3 DNA: TGTGCCAGCAGCTTTCGGGGGACCTCAAGATTTGACGGGGAGCTGTTTTTT. Amino acids: CASSFRGTSRFDGELFF.

The chain employs TRBV7-3 and TRBJ1-5; D unclear. V was trimmed by 10 bases and J by 1 base, leaving 11 bases between them. There are 13 residues in the CDR3. CDR1 and CDR2 from the germline V gene are SGHTA and FQGTGA. The CDR3 region is CAKRPRSNQPQHF. Written as DNA, the CDR3 is TGTGCCAAAAGGCCGAGGAGCAATCAGCCCCAGCATTTT. Filled out from reference TRBV7-3 and TRBJ1-5, the complete variable domain reads GAGVSQTPSNKVTEKGKYVELRCDPISGHTALYWYRQSLGQGPEFLIYFQGTGAADDSGLPNDRFFAVRPEGSVSTLKIQRTERGDSAVYLCAKRPRSNQPQHFGDGTRLSIL.

The V and J genes are TRBV2 and TRBJ1-6, with D perhaps TRBD1 (5 bases). V was shortened by 3 bases and J by 6 bases, with 9 bases between the two germline ends. Germline V gene data show CDR1 as SNHLY and CDR2 as FYNNEI. This CDR3 contains 14 residues. The CDR3 loop is CASSEQGSNSPLHF. The CDR3 DNA sequence: TGTGCCAGCAGTGAGCAGGGAAGTAATTCACCCCTCCACTTT.

The chain joins TRBV30 to TRBJ1-4; no clear D gene. CDR1 is GTSNPN and CDR2 is SVGIG in the germline V gene (reference sequence). CDR3 length: 13 residues. Trimming cost V 7 bases and J 2 bases, with 11 bases left between them. CDR3 in amino acids: CASLSGTNEKLFF. CDR3 in DNA: TGTGCCTCCTTAAGCGGGACTAATGAAAAACTGTTTTTT.

The J gene is TRBJ2-7, the V gene TRBV5-1, with a possible D match to TRBD2 (6 bases). V was shortened by 7 bases and J by 4 bases, with 18 bases between the two germline ends. CDR3 size: 14 residues. Germline CDR1 reads SGHRS; CDR2 reads YFSETQ. DNA of the CDR3: TGCGCCAGCTATCTCGGCGGGACCTCATACGAGCAGTACTTC. Its protein product is CASYLGGTSYEQYF. Based on the CDR3 plus reference TRBV5-1 and TRBJ2-7, the full variable domain is KAGVTQTPRYLIKTRGQQVTLSCSPISGHRSVSWYQQTPGQGLQFLFEYFSETQRNKGNFPGRFSGRQFSNSRSEMNVSTLELGDSALYLCASYLGGTSYEQYFGPGTRLTVT.

This clone was picked up a small number of times. This chain uses TRBV2 with TRBJ1-1; D is perhaps TRBD1 (5 bases). Trimming took 7 bases from V and 2 from J, leaving 14 bases between them. The CDR3 loop spans 14 amino acids. Germline V gene lookup returns CDR1 SNHLY and CDR2 FYNNEI. The CDR3 DNA reads TGTGCCAGCACGACGGCCAGGGATAACACTGAAGCTTTCTTT. Protein product: CASTTARDNTEAFF.

V gene TRBV5-1 combines with J gene TRBJ2-5, with 8 bases lining up with TRBD1. Germline CDR1 SGHRS, CDR2 YFSETQ. The CDR3 is made up of 14 amino acids. The V and J ends lost 3 bases and 5 bases, in that order; junction bases with no gene match: 6. CDR3: CASSSWTGSETQYF. In DNA, the CDR3 is TGCGCCAGCAGCTCCTGGACAGGGTCCGAGACCCAGTACTTC. The variable domain in full, completed from reference TRBV5-1 and TRBJ2-5, reads KAGVTQTPRYLIKTRGQQVTLSCSPISGHRSVSWYQQTPGQGLQFLFEYFSETQRNKGNFPGRFSGRQFSNSRSEMNVSTLELGDSALYLCASSSWTGSETQYFGPGTRLLVL.

The V gene is TRBV28, the J gene TRBJ1-2; 8 nucleotides agree with TRBD1. Losses at the gene ends were 7 bases for V and 7 bases for J; bases not matched to a gene: 14. Per germline, CDR1 MDHEN and CDR2 SYDVKM. This CDR3 has 15 residues. In DNA, the CDR3 is TGTGCCAGCAACCCCCACGGGACAGGCGTCTCTGGCTACACCTTC. Translating it yields CASNPHGTGVSGYTF.

For the CDR3, the DNA is TGTGCCAGCTCACCGGACAGGGGGCTAGCGGCGGGAAACACCATATATTTT. It codes for CASSPDRGLAAGNTIYF. The J gene is TRBJ1-3, the V gene TRBV18; TRBD1 matches at 11 bases. The CDR3 consists of 17 residues. The germline V gene has CDR1 KGHSH and CDR2 LQKENI. V lost 3 bases and J lost 4; bases outside the gene matches: 8.

CDR3 sequence: CASSPETGGSYEQYF. For the CDR3, the DNA is TGTGCCAGCAGTCCCGAGACCGGGGGTTCCTACGAGCAGTACTTC. The chain employs TRBV27 and TRBJ2-7, with D possibly being TRBD2 (6 bases). Germline V CDR1 and CDR2: MNHEY, SMNVEV (reference sequence). This CDR3 spans 15 amino acids. Trimming shortened V by 5 bases and J by 1 base, and 15 bases separated the two germline ends.

The chain carries TRBV4-1 and TRBJ2-5; 10 nucleotides match TRBD2. CDR3 length: 13 residues. Germline assignment: CDR1 MGHRA and CDR2 YSYEKL. Unmatched junction bases numbered 2, after V lost 2 bases and J lost 8 bases. This chain's CDR3 is CASSQLAGVTQYF. The CDR3 nucleotides read TGCGCCAGCAGCCAACTAGCGGGGGTAACCCAGTACTTC.

The chain recombines TRBV6-5 with TRBJ2-2; a possible D gene is TRBD2 (5 bases). The V and J ends lost 1 base and 5 bases respectively, with 14 bases between them. Germline CDR1 is MNHEY and CDR2 is SVGAGI. The CDR3 loop spans 16 amino acids. The CDR3 DNA reads as TGTGCCAGCAGTTACTTCCGGGGTGAACGGACCGGGGAGCTGTTTTTT. This translates into CASSYFRGERTGELFF.

The chain employs TRBV5-4 and TRBJ2-2; TRBD1 aligns across 10 bases. Trimming took 3 bases from V and 0 from J; bases not matched to a gene: 2. The CDR3 has 16 amino acids. Germline CDR1 is SGHNT and CDR2 is YYREEE (reference sequence). The CDR3 nucleotides are TGTGCCAGCAGCTGGGGGACAGGGGCGAACACCGGGGAGCTGTTTTTT. Translation: CASSWGTGANTGELFF.